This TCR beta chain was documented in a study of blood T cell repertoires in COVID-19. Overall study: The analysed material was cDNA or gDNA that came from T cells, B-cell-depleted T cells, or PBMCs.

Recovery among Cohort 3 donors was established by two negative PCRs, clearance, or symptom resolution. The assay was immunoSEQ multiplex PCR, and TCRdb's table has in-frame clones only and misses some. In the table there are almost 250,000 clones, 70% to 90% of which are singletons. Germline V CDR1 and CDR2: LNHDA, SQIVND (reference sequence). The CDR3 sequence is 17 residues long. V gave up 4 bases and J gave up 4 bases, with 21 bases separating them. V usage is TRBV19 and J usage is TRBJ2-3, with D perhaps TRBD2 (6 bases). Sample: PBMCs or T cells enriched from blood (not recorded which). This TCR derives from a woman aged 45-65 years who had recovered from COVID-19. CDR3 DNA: TGTGCCAGTAGTACGTATCGGACCCCGGGAGTCCCAGATACGCAGTATTTT. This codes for CASSTYRTPGVPDTQYF.